This T cell receptor (beta chain) was retrieved from a study of early T cells in non-severe SARS-CoV-2 infection. Unique molecular identifier tags were affixed to discrete cDNA molecules. TCRdb ran MiXCR on the 5' RACE reads and lists one entry per CDR3 protein. The sample consists of some 52,000 distinct CDR3 sequences, 7% to 9% of them appearing once. Broader study findings: The matching step, a VDJdb search, favored anti-spike CD8 responses and missed private and CD4 specificities.

To note about this clonotype: The antigen remains unidentified.

V was clipped by 2 bases and J by 6 bases; unmatched bases: 10. The CDR3 runs 16 residues. The material sequenced was whole blood. The chain is built from TRBV12-3 or TRBV12-4 and TRBJ2-3; TRBD2 aligns across 8 bases. The sequence came from an adult who was a healthcare worker with PCR-confirmed SARS-CoV-2 infection or an uninfected control (not recorded which). CDR3 bases: TGTGCCAGCAGTTTAATTGGCGGGGGGCCCCTGGATACGCAGTATTTT. As protein: CASSLIGGGPLDTQYF.